These 16 T cell receptor beta chains came from one sample sequenced in a study of T cells in localized non-small cell lung cancer (dated by TCRdb to between 2020 and 2021). To prepare the library, the immunoSEQ multiplex PCR assay was applied. The table comes from immuneACCESS by way of TCRdb, which keeps in-frame sequences with V and J called. Part of the clones is missing from these tables; in studies checked, under half for an unresolved V gene and the rest for unknown reasons. Counted in this sample were about 74,000 clones; approximately 84% of them appeared once. The ten largest clones capture under 1.5% of the sample. Here the sequenced sample was peripheral blood, taken before any cancer treatment. The receptors stem from an older female donor with stage I lung adenocarcinoma.

The genes are TRBV2 and TRBJ1-2, with 7 bases lining up with TRBD1. This CDR3 is 15 amino acids long. V gave up 3 bases and J gave up 4 bases; unmatched junction bases: 8. Germline CDR1 is SNHLY and CDR2 is FYNNEI. The CDR3 coding sequence is TGTGCCAGCAGTGACAAGGGGGCAACGGGCTATGGCTACACCTTC. This codes for CASSDKGATGYGYTF.

The chain links TRBV6-5 to TRBJ1-1; a weak D match, TRBD1 (6 bases). Trimming took 2 bases from V and 4 from J, leaving 11 bases between them. Germline V lookup: CDR1 MNHEY, CDR2 SVGAGI. CDR3 length: 14 amino acids. CDR3 loop: CASSYTGRSTEAFF. CDR3 in DNA: TGTGCCAGCAGTTACACAGGGCGCTCCACTGAAGCTTTCTTT.

The genes are TRBV6-5 and TRBJ2-3; no definite D call. The CDR3 sequence is 11 residues long. Germline V lookup: CDR1 MNHEY, CDR2 SVGAGI. With 6 bases removed from V and 6 bases from J, the gap between germline ends came to 7 bases. This CDR3 reads CASSRRDTQYF. The CDR3 bases are TGTGCCAGCAGCCGTAGGGATACGCAGTATTTT.

The chain is built from TRBV4-1 and TRBJ2-5; D is tentatively TRBD1 or TRBD2 (6 bases each). The V gene lost 0 bases and the J gene lost 5 bases, with 13 bases spanning the gap. Germline CDR1 MGHRA, CDR2 YSYEKL. CDR3 length: 15 residues. This CDR3 reads CASSQDGGYRETQYF. As DNA, the CDR3 is TGCGCCAGCAGCCAAGACGGGGGCTACAGGGAGACCCAGTACTTC.

This clone was recorded once. CDR3 sequence reads: CSAGRDRYEQYF. The CDR3 coding sequence is TGCAGCGCTGGCAGGGATAGGTACGAGCAGTACTTC. This chain connects TRBV29-1 to TRBJ2-7; TRBD1 is a possible D gene (5 bases). Trimming shortened V by 7 bases and J by 4 bases, and 14 bases separated the two germline ends. Germline V CDR1 and CDR2: SQVTM, ANQGSEA. This CDR3 has 12 amino acids.

The V gene is TRBV9, the J gene TRBJ2-1, with 11 positions matching TRBD2. Germline assignment: CDR1 SGDLS and CDR2 YYNGEE. J gave up 4 bases and V 3 bases, and 6 bases lay outside the gene matches. This CDR3 is 16 amino acids long. CDR3 sequence reads: CASSGLTSGGYNEQFF. Written as DNA, the CDR3 is TGTGCCAGCAGCGGACTAACTAGCGGGGGTTACAATGAGCAGTTCTTC.

The chain recombines TRBV7-9 with TRBJ2-7, with D unclear. The ends were cut back, 1 base at V and 7 bases at J, with 11 bases in the middle. The V gene's germline CDR1 is SEHNR and CDR2 FQNEAQ (reference sequence). The CDR3 totals 13 residues. CDR3 bases: TGTGCCAGCAGCTTAGATTGGGGTGAAGAGCAGTACTTC. Its translation is CASSLDWGEEQYF.

In its sample, this clone was seen once. J is TRBJ1-6 and V is TRBV5-6; D not resolved. CDR1 is SGHDT and CDR2 is YYEEEE in the germline V gene. Trimming cost V 0 bases and J 12 bases, with 10 bases left between them. This CDR3 contains 13 residues. CDR3: CASSLASELPLHF. The CDR3 DNA is TGTGCCAGCAGCTTGGCCTCAGAGTTACCCCTCCACTTT.

Turning to this clone: Other DNA sequences from this sample encode an identical CDR3 as well. The chain carries TRBV9 and TRBJ2-7; D perhaps matches TRBD2 (6 bases). Germline V gives CDR1 SGDLS, CDR2 YYNGEE. V lost 0 bases and J 4 bases, leaving 11 bases between the germline ends. The CDR3 length is 14 residues. The CDR3 spells CASSVDGRGYEQYF. DNA of the CDR3: TGTGCCAGCAGCGTAGACGGGAGAGGGTACGAGCAGTACTTC.

This clone was counted a few times. The chain combines TRBV19 with TRBJ1-1; TRBD1 is a possible D gene (5 bases). Per the germline V gene, CDR1 is LNHDA and CDR2 is SQIVND (reference sequence). V lost 7 bases, J lost 5 bases, and 14 bases lay in between. The CDR3 is 13 residues long. CDR3 in DNA: TGTGCCAGTACCGTGGGGGGAGGGACTGAAGCTTTCTTT. Its translation is CASTVGGGTEAFF.

This clone was recorded only once. V gene TRBV29-1 combines with J gene TRBJ2-5; TRBD2 agrees at 7 bases. J gave up 3 bases and V 5 bases, and 12 bases lay outside the gene matches. The CDR3 covers 15 residues. The germline gives CDR1 SQVTM, CDR2 ANQGSEA. The CDR3 sequence: CSVPSFREGKETQYF. CDR3 nucleotides: TGCAGCGTTCCCTCCTTTAGGGAGGGAAAAGAGACCCAGTACTTC.

The V and J genes are TRBV28 and TRBJ1-4; no clear D. The V gene's germline CDR1 is MDHEN and CDR2 SYDVKM. V lost 3 bases, J lost 8 bases, and 22 bases lay in between. The CDR3 has 17 residues. The CDR3 DNA is TGTGCCAGCAGTTTGGCGGAGAGGGCCCACCACGACGAAAAACTGTTTTTT. This codes for CASSLAERAHHDEKLFF.

This rearrangement joins TRBV4-3 to TRBJ2-1; D may be TRBD2 (5 bases). The CDR3 has 16 amino acids. Germline CDR1 and CDR2: LGHNA and YSLEER. Trimming took off 0 bases at V and 2 bases at J, with 11 bases between the two ends. CDR3 in amino acids: CASSQDPRGPYNEQFF. The DNA for the CDR3 is TGCGCCAGCAGCCAAGACCCCCGAGGGCCCTACAATGAGCAGTTCTTC.

CDR3: CASSFSPGGITDTQYF. The CDR3 DNA reads TGTGCCAGCAGTTTTTCCCCGGGGGGAATCACAGATACGCAGTATTTT. The chain joins TRBV9 to TRBJ2-3; 7 nucleotides align to TRBD2. After removal of 5 bases from V and 2 bases from J, the junction contained 11 bases not matched to a gene. Germline assignment: CDR1 SGDLS and CDR2 YYNGEE. The CDR3 is made up of 16 amino acids.

This clone was counted a single time. The chain carries TRBV4-3 and TRBJ1-2; a possible D gene is TRBD1 (6 bases). Trimming left V 1 base short and J 5 bases short, with 14 bases between. CDR3 length: 15 amino acids. CDR1 is LGHNA and CDR2 is YSLEER in the germline V gene. CDR3 amino acids: CASSQGAGAGYGYTF. The CDR3 DNA reads as TGCGCCAGCAGCCAAGGAGCAGGGGCGGGATATGGCTACACCTTC.

The V and J genes are TRBV5-4 and TRBJ2-7; D is ambiguous. This CDR3 region has 16 residues. CDR1 is SGHNT, CDR2 YYREEE, per germline (reference sequence). V shed 4 bases and J shed 0 bases, with 17 bases lying between them. Here the CDR3 reads CASSTGGSGISYEQYF. CDR3 coding DNA: TGTGCCAGCAGCACCGGCGGTAGTGGAATCTCCTACGAGCAGTACTTC.